This T cell receptor beta chain was obtained from a study of T cell clusters in autoimmune cytopenias. Study conclusions and caveats: Primary autoimmune cytopenia patients seemingly lacked the physiological T cell clusters found in healthy donors.

TRB was amplified from roughly 250 ng of peripheral blood genomic DNA per sample. Germline V gene data show CDR1 as LNHDA and CDR2 as SQIVND (reference sequence). The CDR3 is 14 amino acids. Its frequency marks this clonotype as large. The antigen remains unidentified. One tube held mixed TRB-A and TRB-B primer pools for touch-down PCR. Reprocessing the multiplex PCR reads, TCRdb reports a single entry for every CDR3 protein and omits DNA. This listing includes approximately 900 distinct CDR3 sequences. These data also featured in a second study, about T cell repertoires in aging, cancer and after chemotherapy. As reported in that work: Healthy donors lost TCR diversity with age mainly through richness, cancer patients through richness and evenness.

This TCR was sampled from a human donor with chronic lymphocytic leukemia. What was sequenced was peripheral blood. The V and J genes are TRBV19 and TRBJ1-2; the D gene TCRdb calls, TRBD1, cannot be checked with no DNA. CDR3 residues: CASSIDLPGGGYTF.